The 8 T cell receptor beta chains below come from one sample, sequenced in a study of blood T cells in healthy people across ages. The second PCR ran about 6 to 12 cycles with a sample-barcoded 5' primer and J-beta primers. TCRdb re-called the 5' RACE reads through MiXCR, storing one row per CDR3 protein. The sample shows around 1,500,000 distinct CDR3 sequences, about 28% of them seen only once. Material: blood. The receptors here all came from a woman younger than 45 in good health.

For this clonotype: The junction departs from the called germline gene at one end, perhaps through a read error. The chain combines TRBV7-9 with TRBJ2-7; D perhaps matches TRBD1 (6 bases). Germline values: CDR1 SEHNR, CDR2 FQNEAQ (reference sequence). This CDR3 region has 17 residues. CDR3 in DNA: TGTGCCAGCAGCTCACGGCAGGGGTACCTGAGCTCCCACGAGCAGTACTTC. It specifies CASSSRQGYLSSHEQYF.

V gene TRBV2 combines with J gene TRBJ2-7; 9 bases agree with TRBD1. This CDR3 region has 17 residues. V lost 6 bases to trimming and J lost 1 base; unmatched junction nucleotides: 13. Germline CDR1 and CDR2: SNHLY and FYNNEI. The CDR3 bases are TGTGCCAGCAGCGCGACAGGGGGGGGAAATGGATCCTACGAGCAGTACTTC. It is translated as CASSATGGGNGSYEQYF.

V gene TRBV5-4 combines with J gene TRBJ2-5; 8 bases align to TRBD2. The junction had 8 bases not matched to a gene; V was cut back by 3 bases and J by 1 base. CDR1 is SGHNT and CDR2 is YYREEE in the germline V gene (reference sequence). This CDR3 has 16 residues. The CDR3 sequence is CASSSPSGPRQETQYF. In DNA form, the CDR3 reads TGTGCCAGCAGCTCCCCTAGCGGGCCTCGCCAAGAGACCCAGTACTTC.

This clonotype has ten or more counts. The rearrangement uses TRBV20-1 and TRBJ2-7, with TRBD1 as a possible D gene (5 bases). From germline, CDR1 is DFQATT and CDR2 SNEGSKA (reference sequence). The CDR3 contains 11 residues. The germline V and J ends were trimmed by 6 bases and 7 bases, with 13 bases remaining between them. The CDR3 DNA reads as TGCAGTGCGTACCAGGGAAAAGAGCAGTACTTC. Translated, it gives CSAYQGKEQYF.

This clonotype was seen more than once but under ten times. The chain has TRBV11-2 and TRBJ2-3; D not certain. Trimming took 2 bases from V and 6 from J, leaving 21 bases between them. Germline V CDR1 and CDR2: SGHAT, FQNNGV. CDR3 length equals 17 residues. The CDR3 here is CASSLILRASWADTQYF. The CDR3 coding sequence is TGTGCCAGCAGCTTAATACTTCGGGCCTCATGGGCGGATACGCAGTATTTT.

About this clonotype itself: A read error may be the cause here, since a much bigger clone is one base away. In DNA, the CDR3 is TGCGCCAGCAACCAAGAGGTGACAGGGATCTCCTACGAGCAGTACTTC. This translates into CASNQEVTGISYEQYF. V usage is TRBV4-1 and J usage is TRBJ2-7, with 7 bases identical to TRBD1. Looked up from germline, CDR1 is MGHRA and CDR2 is YSYEKL. This CDR3 has 16 amino acids.

The rearrangement uses TRBV28 and TRBJ2-7; D unresolved. The CDR3 covers 15 residues. Germline V gene data show CDR1 as MDHEN and CDR2 as SYDVKM. Deletions cut 8 bases from V and 0 bases from J, with 17 bases between. CDR3 region: CASETTGSTSYEQYF. The DNA of the CDR3 is TGTGCCAGCGAGACGACGGGTTCTACCTCCTACGAGCAGTACTTC. Full variable domain (rest looked up from reference TRBV28 and TRBJ2-7): DVKVTQSSRYLVKRTGEKVFLECVQDMDHENMFWYRQDPGLGLRLIYFSYDVKMKEKGDIPEGYSVSREKKERFSLILESASTNQTSMYLCASETTGSTSYEQYFGPGTRLTVT.

Remarks on this clonotype: Mismatch with germline at one junction end may stem from a read error. The chain links TRBV5-1 to TRBJ2-5, with TRBD2 as a possible D gene (5 bases). Germline CDR1 SGHRS, CDR2 YFSETQ. CDR3 length: 15 amino acids. CDR3 DNA: TGCGCCAGCAGCCCCACACACCCGGCGAGGGAGACCCGGTACTTC. Its translation is CASSPTHPARETRYF. Supplemented by reference TRBV5-1 and TRBJ2-5, the full variable domain reads KAGVTQTPRYLIKTRGQQVTLSCSPISGHRSVSWYQQTPGQGLQFLFEYFSETQRNKGNFPGRFSGRQFSNSRSEMNVSTLELGDSALYLCASSPTHPARETRYFGPGTRLLVL.